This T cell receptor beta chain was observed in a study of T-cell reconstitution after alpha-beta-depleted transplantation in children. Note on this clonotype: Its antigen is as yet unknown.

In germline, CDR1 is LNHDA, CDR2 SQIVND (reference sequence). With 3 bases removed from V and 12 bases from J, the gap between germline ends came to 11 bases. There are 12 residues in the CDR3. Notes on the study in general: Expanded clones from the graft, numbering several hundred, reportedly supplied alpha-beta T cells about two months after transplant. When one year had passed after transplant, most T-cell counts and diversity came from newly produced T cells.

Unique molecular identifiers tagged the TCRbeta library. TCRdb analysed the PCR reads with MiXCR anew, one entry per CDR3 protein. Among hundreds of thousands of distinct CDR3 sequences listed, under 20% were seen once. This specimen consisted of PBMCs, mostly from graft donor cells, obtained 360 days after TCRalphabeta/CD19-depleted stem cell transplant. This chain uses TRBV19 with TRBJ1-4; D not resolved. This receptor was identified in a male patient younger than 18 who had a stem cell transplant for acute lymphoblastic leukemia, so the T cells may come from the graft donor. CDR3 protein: CASSIVRSELFF. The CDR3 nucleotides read TGTGCCAGTAGTATTGTGAGATCTGAACTGTTTTTT.